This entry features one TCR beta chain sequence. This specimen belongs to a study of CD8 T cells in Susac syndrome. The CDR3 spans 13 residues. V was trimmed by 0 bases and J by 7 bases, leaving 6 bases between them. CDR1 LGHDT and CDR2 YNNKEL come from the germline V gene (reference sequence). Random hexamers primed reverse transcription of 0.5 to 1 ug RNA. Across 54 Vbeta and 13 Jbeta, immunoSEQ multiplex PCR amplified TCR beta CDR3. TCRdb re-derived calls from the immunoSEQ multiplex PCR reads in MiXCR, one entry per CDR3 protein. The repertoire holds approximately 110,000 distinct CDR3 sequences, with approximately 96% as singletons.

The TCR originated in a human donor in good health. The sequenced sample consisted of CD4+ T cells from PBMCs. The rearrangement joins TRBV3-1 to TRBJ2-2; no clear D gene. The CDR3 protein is CASSQDLFGELFF. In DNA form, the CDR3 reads TGTGCCAGCAGCCAAGATCTGTTCGGGGAGCTGTTTTTT.